One sample yielded the 18 T cell receptor beta chains listed below, sequenced in a study of CD8 T cells in ankylosing spondylitis (dated by TCRdb to the late 2010s). Library construction relied on 5' RACE. Reads for this sample came from an Illumina HiSeq 2500. In TCRdb, the public reads were trimmed at Q25 with fastp and aligned with MiXCR, with productive beta chains retained. Entries are consolidated by CDR3 protein sequence, retaining the most common genes and DNA. For this sample the table gives a few hundred thousand distinct CDR3 sequences, of which 11% were detected only once. The ten largest make up roughly 9.1% of the sample. The sequencing input was blood, either unsorted or a sorted T cell fraction (not recorded which). These receptors all come from a female donor with ankylosing spondylitis or in good health (not recorded which).

This clonotype was counted a few times. The chain has TRBV5-1 and TRBJ2-5; 7 nucleotides align to TRBD1. Unmatched junction bases numbered 6, after V lost 0 bases and J lost 4 bases. The CDR3 runs to 15 residues. Germline V CDR1 and CDR2: SGHRS, YFSETQ. The CDR3 sequence: CASSLEDRSRETQYF. CDR3 bases: TGCGCCAGCAGCTTGGAGGACAGGTCACGAGAGACCCAGTACTTC.

This clonotype was observed at least ten times. The chain couples TRBV20-1 to TRBJ1-6; D remains unclear. V lost 0 bases to trimming and J lost 0 bases, with 12 bases between them. Germline lookup yields CDR1 DFQATT and CDR2 SNEGSKA (reference sequence). CDR3 length: 17 residues. This chain's CDR3 is CSARDVGNLSYNSPLHF. The CDR3 region has the DNA TGCAGTGCTAGAGATGTTGGTAACCTCTCCTATAATTCACCCCTCCACTTT.

The chain uses TRBV7-3 and TRBJ2-3; TRBD1 might be the D (6 bases). Germline CDR1 reads SGHTA; CDR2 reads FQGTGA. With 1 base removed from V and 0 bases from J, the gap between germline ends came to 11 bases. The CDR3 is made up of 16 amino acids. The CDR3: CASSLRGRGSTDTQYF. The CDR3 bases are TGTGCCAGCAGCTTAAGAGGCAGGGGCAGCACAGATACGCAGTATTTT.

On this clonotype itself: Possible read error: a much larger clone is one base away. As DNA, the CDR3 is TGTGCCAGCGCCCTACGGCGGGTCGGCACAGATACGGAGTATTTT. Translation: CASALRRVGTDTEYF. The rearrangement uses TRBV7-9 and TRBJ2-3, with a tentative D call TRBD2 (5 bases). Per germline, CDR1 SEHNR and CDR2 FQNEAQ (reference sequence). The CDR3 sequence is 15 residues long.

This clonotype was observed at least ten times. The chain is built from TRBV2 and TRBJ1-1, with a possible D match to TRBD1 (6 bases). This CDR3 comprises 15 residues. Germline V gene data show CDR1 as SNHLY and CDR2 as FYNNEI. V dropped 1 base and J dropped 2 bases, with 11 bases sitting between them. This CDR3 reads CASSEDGGTNTEAFF. The CDR3 coding sequence is TGTGCCAGCAGTGAAGATGGGGGCACCAACACTGAAGCTTTCTTT.

This chain joins TRBV5-1 and TRBJ1-2; no definite D call. CDR3 length equals 16 residues. Deletions cut 0 bases from V and 6 bases from J, with 18 bases between. Germline V CDR1 and CDR2: SGHRS, YFSETQ. CDR3 region: CASSLEGDRVGHGYTF. The CDR3 DNA is TGCGCCAGCAGCTTGGAGGGAGATCGGGTAGGGCATGGCTACACCTTC.

A remark on this clonotype: A read error may be the cause here, since a much bigger clone is one base away. The chain's CDR3 is CTSRTGGFDEQYF. Written as DNA, the CDR3 is TGTACCAGCAGGACAGGGGGATTCGACGAGCAGTACTTC. The V and J genes are TRBV2 and TRBJ2-7; 10 nucleotides match TRBD1. The germline V gene has CDR1 SNHLY and CDR2 FYNNEI. This CDR3 region has 13 residues.

This clonotype has ten or more counts. V and J are TRBV20-1 and TRBJ2-1; 9 bases are shared with TRBD1. In germline, CDR1 is DFQATT, CDR2 SNEGSKA (reference sequence). CDR3 length: 15 amino acids. Trimming cost V 1 base and J 7 bases; bases outside gene matches: 8. The CDR3: CSARGGTGRMNEQFF. CDR3 bases: TGCAGTGCTAGAGGTGGGACAGGGCGAATGAATGAGCAGTTCTTC.

This clonotype was detected ten times or more. The CDR3 bases are TGTGCCAGCAGTGTAGGCAGGGGCTACGAGCAGTACTTC. It specifies CASSVGRGYEQYF. This sequence joins TRBV6-1 and TRBJ2-7; a possible D gene is TRBD1 (6 bases). The CDR3 sequence is 13 residues long. CDR1 is MNHNS, CDR2 SASEGT, per germline. V dropped 4 bases and J dropped 3 bases, with 10 bases sitting between them.

This clonotype was detected ten times or more. A junction end diverges from the germline sequence, so it may reflect a read error. The chain is built from TRBV5-1 and TRBJ2-1; no firm D call. This CDR3 has 12 amino acids. Germline CDR1 SGHRS, CDR2 YFSETQ. CDR3 nucleotides: TGTGCCAGCAGCCCCTCCTACAATGAGCAGTTCTTC. Translating gives CASSPSYNEQFF.

This clonotype was seen at least ten times. The genes are TRBV12-3 or TRBV12-4 and TRBJ2-1; D is unresolved. V was shortened by 3 bases and J by 7 bases, with 13 bases between the two germline ends. CDR3 size: 14 residues. CDR3 protein: CASSFGTNGNEQFF. The CDR3 DNA sequence: TGTGCCAGCAGTTTCGGAACAAACGGAAATGAGCAGTTCTTC.

This clonotype showed up many times. The chain employs TRBV12-3 or TRBV12-4 and TRBJ2-7, with 7 bases fitting TRBD1. The CDR3 runs to 11 residues. V gave up 1 base and J gave up 11 bases; unmatched junction bases: 2. The DNA of the CDR3 is TGTGCCAGCAGTTTAGACGGACAGGAGTACTTC. Its protein is CASSLDGQEYF.

The sample holds many counts of this clonotype. The V gene is TRBV27, the J gene TRBJ2-7; D is possibly TRBD1 (5 bases). The length of the CDR3 is 14 residues. The germline V gene encodes CDR1 MNHEY and CDR2 SMNVEV (reference sequence). V lost 6 bases and J lost 2, with 14 bases in between. The CDR3 spells CASSSGYITYEQYF. The CDR3 DNA follows: TGTGCCAGCAGCTCAGGGTATATCACCTACGAGCAGTACTTC.

This clonotype has at least ten counts. This chain joins TRBV5-5 and TRBJ1-3; D perhaps matches TRBD1 (5 bases). The germline V gene has CDR1 SGHKS and CDR2 YYEKEE (reference sequence). Trimming removed 6 bases at V and 0 bases at J, with 13 bases between. The CDR3 covers 15 residues. CDR3 loop: CASTEGRSSGNTIYF. CDR3 bases: TGTGCCAGCACCGAGGGACGTAGCTCTGGAAACACCATATATTTT.

In its sample, this clonotype was seen many times. In nucleotides, the CDR3 is TGTGCCAGCAGACGGGACAGCAAAGAGACCCAGTACTTC. Translation: CASRRDSKETQYF. This chain links TRBV6-6 with TRBJ2-5; TRBD1 agrees at 7 bases. Per germline, CDR1 MNHNY and CDR2 SVGAGI (reference sequence). The CDR3 is made up of 13 amino acids. V was pared by 6 bases and J by 3 bases, with 4 bases of the junction left unmatched.

This clonotype was counted ten times or more. The CDR3 is CSARPTGGETQYF. The CDR3 nucleotides read TGCAGTGCTAGACCGACTGGGGGAGAGACCCAGTACTTC. V and J are TRBV20-1 and TRBJ2-5; the D gene could be TRBD1 or TRBD2 (5 bases each). The CDR3 runs to 13 residues. Germline values: CDR1 DFQATT, CDR2 SNEGSKA (reference sequence). V dropped 2 bases and J dropped 4 bases, with 11 bases sitting between them.

This clonotype was counted at least ten times. The chain combines TRBV20-1 with TRBJ1-1; D gene unclear. Germline V lookup: CDR1 DFQATT, CDR2 SNEGSKA (reference sequence). Trimming pared 3 bases from V and 0 bases from J, leaving 11 bases between. The CDR3 totals 14 residues. DNA of the CDR3: TGCAGTGCTAGGACCGGTTCCATGAACACTGAAGCTTTCTTT. Amino acid sequence: CSARTGSMNTEAFF.

In its sample, this clonotype was seen many times. CDR3 loop: CASSYGRPSGNTIYF. CDR3 bases: TGTGCCAGCAGTTACGGCCGACCCTCTGGAAACACCATATATTTT. The chain has TRBV6-5 and TRBJ1-3; D ambiguous. V lost 2 bases to trimming and J lost 0 bases, with 8 bases between them. Germline lookup yields CDR1 MNHEY and CDR2 SVGAGI. The CDR3 runs to 15 residues.